The source of this TCR beta chain is a study of shared clonotypes between healthy human individuals. CD45RO-negative, CCR7-positively selected cells formed the naive CD8 fraction, excluding terminally differentiated effector memory CD45RA+ cells. Germline values: CDR1 SGHTA, CDR2 FQGNSA. The CDR3 loop spans 16 amino acids. V lost 1 base to trimming and J lost 1 base, with 13 bases between them. Clones were sequenced by immunoSEQ multiplex PCR, and TCRdb holds only the in-frame ones, with some missing. The table includes roughly 2 million clones, approximately 94% detected once. This receptor was taken from a man aged 18-30 years in good health. The sample consisted of naive CD8+ T cells sorted from blood. V gene TRBV7-2 combines with J gene TRBJ2-5, with D possibly being TRBD2 (6 bases). CDR3 region: CASSLGPREAQETQYF. The CDR3, as DNA: TGTGCCAGCAGCTTAGGCCCCAGGGAGGCCCAAGAGACCCAGTACTTC.